Listed below are T cell receptor beta chains from one sample, sequenced in a study of cytotoxic CD8 clonotypes in ibrutinib-treated CLL. The method was immunoSEQ multiplex PCR; TCRdb's version includes in-frame clones alone and lacks a portion of them. The table lists 150,000 or so clones, around nine tenths of them singletons. Here the sequenced sample was PBMCs, taken at disease progression, from a patient treated with ibrutinib. The source of these receptors is a human donor with chronic lymphocytic leukemia. Each CDR3 is given with its conserved first and last residue. D genes are given only for firm matches. Clone size, where shown, is once, few, many, or a class for clones that have expanded.

j_call: TRBJ2-5; clone_size: once; d_call: .; v_call: TRBV11-2; cdr3_length: 13; cdr3_aa: CASSLIQGETQYF; cdr3_nt: TGTGCCAGCAGCTTAATCCAAGGGGAGACCCAGTACTTC
j_call: TRBJ1-3; clone_size: once; d_call: .; v_call: TRBV19; cdr3_length: 17; cdr3_aa: CASSILLGRYSGNTIYF; cdr3_nt: TGTGCCAGTAGTATCCTCCTTGGCAGATACTCTGGAAACACCATATATTTT
j_call: TRBJ2-5; clone_size: .; d_call: .; v_call: TRBV7-3; cdr3_length: 15; cdr3_aa: CASSPNGQIQETQYF; cdr3_nt: TGTGCCAGCAGCCCAAATGGGCAAATCCAAGAGACCCAGTACTTC
j_call: TRBJ2-2; clone_size: .; d_call: .; v_call: TRBV29-1; cdr3_length: 11; cdr3_aa: CSVVNIGELFF; cdr3_nt: TGCAGCGTAGTAAACATCGGGGAGCTGTTTTTT
j_call: TRBJ1-5; clone_size: .; d_call: .; v_call: TRBV4-1; cdr3_length: 17; cdr3_aa: CASSQAGTIGTSRPQHF; cdr3_nt: TGCGCCAGCAGCCAAGCTGGGACGATAGGGACATCCCGGCCCCAGCATTTT
j_call: TRBJ1-5; clone_size: .; d_call: .; v_call: TRBV6-1; cdr3_length: 16; cdr3_aa: CASSASWGLSNQPQHF; cdr3_nt: TGTGCCAGCAGTGCGAGTTGGGGTTTGAGCAATCAGCCCCAGCATTTT
j_call: TRBJ2-7; clone_size: .; d_call: .; v_call: TRBV27; cdr3_length: 15; cdr3_aa: CASSRRTLGNYEQYF; cdr3_nt: TGTGCCAGCAGCAGAAGGACACTCGGAAACTACGAGCAGTACTTC
j_call: TRBJ2-4; clone_size: .; d_call: .; v_call: TRBV5-1; cdr3_length: 14; cdr3_aa: CASSSGMAKNIQYF; cdr3_nt: TGCGCCAGCAGCTCAGGGATGGCCAAAAACATTCAGTACTTC
j_call: TRBJ1-4; clone_size: .; d_call: .; v_call: TRBV6-5; cdr3_length: 12; cdr3_aa: CASAGNTEKLFF; cdr3_nt: TGTGCCAGTGCAGGGAACACTGAAAAACTGTTTTTT
j_call: TRBJ2-1; clone_size: once; d_call: .; v_call: TRBV27; cdr3_length: 15; cdr3_aa: CASSTPLGGNTAQFF; cdr3_nt: TGTGCCAGCAGTACGCCCCTTGGGGGGAATACGGCGCAGTTCTTC
j_call: TRBJ2-3; clone_size: once; d_call: TRBD2; v_call: TRBV29-1; cdr3_length: 16; cdr3_aa: CSVEDGTSGYTDTQYF; cdr3_nt: TGCAGCGTTGAAGATGGGACTAGCGGTTACACAGATACGCAGTATTTT
j_call: TRBJ2-3; clone_size: .; d_call: TRBD2; v_call: TRBV11-1; cdr3_length: 17; cdr3_aa: CASSLVPTSASTDTQYF; cdr3_nt: TGTGCCAGCAGCTTAGTCCCGACTAGCGCGAGCACAGATACGCAGTATTTT
j_call: TRBJ1-2; clone_size: .; d_call: .; v_call: TRBV21-1; cdr3_length: 15; cdr3_aa: CASSPSRHAGYGYTF; cdr3_nt: TGTGCCAGCAGCCCAAGCCGACACGCTGGGTATGGCTACACCTTC
j_call: TRBJ2-2; clone_size: once; d_call: .; v_call: TRBV11-2; cdr3_length: 14; cdr3_aa: CASSWASNTGELFF; cdr3_nt: TGTGCCAGCAGCTGGGCATCGAACACCGGGGAGCTGTTTTTT
j_call: TRBJ2-1; clone_size: .; d_call: .; v_call: TRBV7-8; cdr3_length: 13; cdr3_aa: CASSLRQGGEQFF; cdr3_nt: TGTGCCAGCAGCCTCAGACAGGGAGGAGAGCAGTTCTTC
j_call: TRBJ2-1; clone_size: once; d_call: TRBD2; v_call: TRBV7-2; cdr3_length: 15; cdr3_aa: CASSSSGSRHNEQFF; cdr3_nt: TGTGCCAGCAGCTCCAGCGGGAGCCGGCACAATGAGCAGTTCTTC
j_call: TRBJ2-7; clone_size: .; d_call: .; v_call: TRBV4-1; cdr3_length: 14; cdr3_aa: CASSLHSFSYEQYF; cdr3_nt: TGCGCCAGCAGCCTTCACAGTTTCTCCTACGAGCAGTACTTC
j_call: TRBJ1-2; clone_size: .; d_call: TRBD1; v_call: TRBV9; cdr3_length: 15; cdr3_aa: CASSVTGDPNYGYTF; cdr3_nt: TGTGCCAGCAGCGTGACAGGGGACCCAAACTATGGCTACACCTTC
j_call: TRBJ1-3; clone_size: .; d_call: TRBD1; v_call: TRBV4-2; cdr3_length: 19; cdr3_aa: CASSQDTGTGWGSGNTIYF; cdr3_nt: TGTGCCAGCAGCCAAGATACCGGGACAGGGTGGGGCTCTGGAAACACCATATATTTT
j_call: TRBJ1-2; clone_size: .; d_call: TRBD1; v_call: TRBV18; cdr3_length: 16; cdr3_aa: CASSLLLTGGEDGYTF; cdr3_nt: TGTGCCAGCTCACTCCTACTTACAGGGGGCGAGGATGGCTACACCTTC